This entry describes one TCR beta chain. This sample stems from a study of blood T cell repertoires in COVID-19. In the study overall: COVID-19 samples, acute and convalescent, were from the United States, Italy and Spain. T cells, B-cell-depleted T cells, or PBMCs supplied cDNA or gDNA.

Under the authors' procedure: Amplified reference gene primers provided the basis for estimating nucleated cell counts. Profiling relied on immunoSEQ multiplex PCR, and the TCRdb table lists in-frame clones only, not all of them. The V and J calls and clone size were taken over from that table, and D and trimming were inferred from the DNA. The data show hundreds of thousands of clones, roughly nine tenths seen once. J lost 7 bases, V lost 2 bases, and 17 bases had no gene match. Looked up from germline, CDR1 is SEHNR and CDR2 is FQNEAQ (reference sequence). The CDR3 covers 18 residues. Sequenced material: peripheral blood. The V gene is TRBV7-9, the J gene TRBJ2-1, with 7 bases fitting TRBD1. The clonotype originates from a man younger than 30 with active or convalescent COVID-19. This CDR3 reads CASSLRPGQETTSNEQFF. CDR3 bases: TGTGCCAGCAGCTTAAGACCCGGACAGGAGACGACATCAAATGAGCAGTTCTTC.